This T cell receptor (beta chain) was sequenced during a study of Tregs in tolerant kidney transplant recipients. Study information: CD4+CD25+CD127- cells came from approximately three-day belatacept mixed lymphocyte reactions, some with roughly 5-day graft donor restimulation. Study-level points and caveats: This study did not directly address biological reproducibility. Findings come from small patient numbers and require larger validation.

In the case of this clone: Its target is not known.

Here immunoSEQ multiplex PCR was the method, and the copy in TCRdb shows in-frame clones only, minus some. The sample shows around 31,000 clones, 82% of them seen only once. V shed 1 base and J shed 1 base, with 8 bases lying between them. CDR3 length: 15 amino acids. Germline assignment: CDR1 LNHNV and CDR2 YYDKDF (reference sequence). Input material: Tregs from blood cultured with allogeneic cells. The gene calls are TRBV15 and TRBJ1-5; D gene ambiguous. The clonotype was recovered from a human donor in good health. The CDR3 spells CATSRVRNSNQPQHF. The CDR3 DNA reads TGTGCCACCAGCAGAGTCAGGAACAGCAATCAGCCCCAGCATTTT.